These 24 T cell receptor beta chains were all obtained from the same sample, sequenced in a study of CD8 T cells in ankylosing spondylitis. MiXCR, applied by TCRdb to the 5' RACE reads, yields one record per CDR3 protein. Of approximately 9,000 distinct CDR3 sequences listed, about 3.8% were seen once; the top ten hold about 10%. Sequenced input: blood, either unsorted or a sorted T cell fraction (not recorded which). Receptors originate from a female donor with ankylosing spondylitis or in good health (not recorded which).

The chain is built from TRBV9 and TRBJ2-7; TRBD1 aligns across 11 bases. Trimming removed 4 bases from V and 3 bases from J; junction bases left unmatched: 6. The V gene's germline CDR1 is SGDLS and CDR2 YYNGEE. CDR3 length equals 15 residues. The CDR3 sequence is CASSPGGTGGYEQYF. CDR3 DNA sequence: TGTGCCAGCAGCCCAGGGGGGACAGGGGGCTACGAGCAGTACTTC.

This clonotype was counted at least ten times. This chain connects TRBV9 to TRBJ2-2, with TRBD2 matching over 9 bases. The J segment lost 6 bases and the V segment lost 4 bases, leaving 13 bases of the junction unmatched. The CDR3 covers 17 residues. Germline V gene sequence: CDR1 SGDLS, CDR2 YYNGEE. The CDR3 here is CASSPPFGRGGAGELFF. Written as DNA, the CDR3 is TGTGCCAGCAGCCCGCCTTTTGGGCGGGGGGGCGCCGGGGAGCTGTTTTTT.

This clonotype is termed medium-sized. CDR3 nucleotide sequence: TGTGCCAGCAGAACGGACAGAAACTATGGCTACACCTTC. Residues: CASRTDRNYGYTF. The chain has TRBV9 and TRBJ1-2; possible D gene TRBD1, 6 bases. Germline V gene data show CDR1 as SGDLS and CDR2 as YYNGEE. V lost 5 bases, J lost 2 bases, and 10 bases lay in between. The CDR3 has 13 residues.

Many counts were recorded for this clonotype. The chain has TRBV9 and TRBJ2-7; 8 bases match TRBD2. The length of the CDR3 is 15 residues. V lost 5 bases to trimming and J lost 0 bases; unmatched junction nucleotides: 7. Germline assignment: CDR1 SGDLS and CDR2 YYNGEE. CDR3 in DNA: TGTGCCAGCAGGCCGGGAGGGGGTGGCTCCTACGAGCAGTACTTC. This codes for CASRPGGGGSYEQYF.

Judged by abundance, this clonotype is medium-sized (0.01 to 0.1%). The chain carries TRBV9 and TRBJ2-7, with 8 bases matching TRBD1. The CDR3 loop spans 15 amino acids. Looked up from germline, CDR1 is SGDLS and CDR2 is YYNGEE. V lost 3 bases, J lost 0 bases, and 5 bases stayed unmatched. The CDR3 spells CASSAGQAISYEQYF. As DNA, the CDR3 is TGTGCCAGCAGCGCGGGACAGGCTATCTCCTACGAGCAGTACTTC. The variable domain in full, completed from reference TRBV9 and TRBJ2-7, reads DSGVTQTPKHLITATGQRVTLRCSPRSGDLSVYWYQQSLDQGLQFLIQYYNGEERAKGNILERFSAQQFPDLHSELNLSSLELGDSALYFCASSAGQAISYEQYFGPGTRLTVT.

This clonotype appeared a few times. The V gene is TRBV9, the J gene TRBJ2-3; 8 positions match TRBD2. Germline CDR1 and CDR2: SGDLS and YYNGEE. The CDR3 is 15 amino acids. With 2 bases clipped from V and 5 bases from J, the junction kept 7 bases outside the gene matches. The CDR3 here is CASSVRLALGDTQYF. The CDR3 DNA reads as TGTGCCAGCAGCGTTCGACTAGCGTTAGGAGATACGCAGTATTTT.

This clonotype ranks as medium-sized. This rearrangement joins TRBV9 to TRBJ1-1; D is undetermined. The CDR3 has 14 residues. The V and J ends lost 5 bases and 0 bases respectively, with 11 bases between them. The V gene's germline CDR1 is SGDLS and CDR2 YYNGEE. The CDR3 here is CASSPRLVNTEAFF. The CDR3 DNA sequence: TGTGCCAGCAGTCCTAGGTTGGTGAACACTGAAGCTTTCTTT.

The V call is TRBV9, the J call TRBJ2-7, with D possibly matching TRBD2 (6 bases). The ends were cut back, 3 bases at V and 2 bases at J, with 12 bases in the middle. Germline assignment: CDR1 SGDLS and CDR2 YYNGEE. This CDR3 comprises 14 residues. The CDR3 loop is CASSAGEGAYEQYF. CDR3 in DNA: TGTGCCAGCAGCGCGGGGGAAGGAGCCTACGAGCAGTACTTC.

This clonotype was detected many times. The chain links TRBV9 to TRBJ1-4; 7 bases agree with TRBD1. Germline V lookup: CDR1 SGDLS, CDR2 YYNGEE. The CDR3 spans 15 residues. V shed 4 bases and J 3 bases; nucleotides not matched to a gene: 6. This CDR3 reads CASSPRTGPNEKLFF. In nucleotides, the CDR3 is TGTGCCAGCAGCCCCCGGACAGGCCCTAATGAAAAACTGTTTTTT.

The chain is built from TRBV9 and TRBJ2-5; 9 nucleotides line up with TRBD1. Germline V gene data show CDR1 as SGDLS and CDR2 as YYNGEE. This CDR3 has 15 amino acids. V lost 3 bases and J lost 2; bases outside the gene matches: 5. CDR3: CASSAPGQGQETQYF. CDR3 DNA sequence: TGTGCCAGCAGCGCCCCGGGACAGGGTCAAGAGACCCAGTACTTC.

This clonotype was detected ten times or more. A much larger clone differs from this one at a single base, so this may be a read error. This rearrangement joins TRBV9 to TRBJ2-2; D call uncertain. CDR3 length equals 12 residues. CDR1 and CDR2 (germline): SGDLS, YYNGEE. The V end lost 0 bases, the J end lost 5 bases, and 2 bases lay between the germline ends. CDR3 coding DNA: TGTGCCAGCAGCGTAGAGACCGGGGAGCTGTTTTTT. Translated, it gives CASSVETGELFF.

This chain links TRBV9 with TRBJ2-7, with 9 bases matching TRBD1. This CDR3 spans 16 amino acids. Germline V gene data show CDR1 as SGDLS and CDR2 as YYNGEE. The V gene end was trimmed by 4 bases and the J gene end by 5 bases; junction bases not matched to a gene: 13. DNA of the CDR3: TGTGCCAGCAGCCCAACCCACTTTGGGACAGGGAACGAGCAGTACTTC. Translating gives CASSPTHFGTGNEQYF.

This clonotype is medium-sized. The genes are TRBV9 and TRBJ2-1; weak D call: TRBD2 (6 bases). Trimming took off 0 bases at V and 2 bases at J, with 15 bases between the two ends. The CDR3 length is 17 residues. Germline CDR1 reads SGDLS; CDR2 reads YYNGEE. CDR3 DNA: TGTGCCAGCAGCGTAGCTTCTGCGGGAAGCGCCTACAATGAGCAGTTCTTC. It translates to CASSVASAGSAYNEQFF.

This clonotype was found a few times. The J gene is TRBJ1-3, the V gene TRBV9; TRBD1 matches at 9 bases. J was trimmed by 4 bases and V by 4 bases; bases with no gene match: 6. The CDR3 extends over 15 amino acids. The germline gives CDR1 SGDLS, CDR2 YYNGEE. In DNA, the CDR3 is TGTGCCAGCAGCACCGGGACAGGGTCCGGAAACACCATATATTTT. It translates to CASSTGTGSGNTIYF. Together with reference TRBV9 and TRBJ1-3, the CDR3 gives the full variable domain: DSGVTQTPKHLITATGQRVTLRCSPRSGDLSVYWYQQSLDQGLQFLIQYYNGEERAKGNILERFSAQQFPDLHSELNLSSLELGDSALYFCASSTGTGSGNTIYFGEGSWLTVV.

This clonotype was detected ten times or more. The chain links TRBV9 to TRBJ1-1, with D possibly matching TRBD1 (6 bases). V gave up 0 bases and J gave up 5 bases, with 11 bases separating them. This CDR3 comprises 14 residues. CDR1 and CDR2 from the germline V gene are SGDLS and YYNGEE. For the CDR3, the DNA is TGTGCCAGCAGCGTAGATGAGGGGGGGACTGAAGCTTTCTTT. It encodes CASSVDEGGTEAFF. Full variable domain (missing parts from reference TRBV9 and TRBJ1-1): DSGVTQTPKHLITATGQRVTLRCSPRSGDLSVYWYQQSLDQGLQFLIQYYNGEERAKGNILERFSAQQFPDLHSELNLSSLELGDSALYFCASSVDEGGTEAFFGQGTRLTVV.

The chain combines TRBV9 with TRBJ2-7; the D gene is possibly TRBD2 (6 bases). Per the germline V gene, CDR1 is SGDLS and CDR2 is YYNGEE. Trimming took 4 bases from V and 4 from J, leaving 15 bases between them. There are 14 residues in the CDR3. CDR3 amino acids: CASSPGTYGYEQYF. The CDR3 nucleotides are TGTGCCAGCAGCCCCGGGACTTATGGGTACGAGCAGTACTTC.

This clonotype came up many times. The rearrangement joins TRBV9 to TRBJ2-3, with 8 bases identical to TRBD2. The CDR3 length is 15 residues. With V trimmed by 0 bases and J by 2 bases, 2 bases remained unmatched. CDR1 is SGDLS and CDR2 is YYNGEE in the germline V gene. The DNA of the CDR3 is TGTGCCAGCAGCGTAGCGGGGGGGTACACAGATACGCAGTATTTT. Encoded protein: CASSVAGGYTDTQYF.

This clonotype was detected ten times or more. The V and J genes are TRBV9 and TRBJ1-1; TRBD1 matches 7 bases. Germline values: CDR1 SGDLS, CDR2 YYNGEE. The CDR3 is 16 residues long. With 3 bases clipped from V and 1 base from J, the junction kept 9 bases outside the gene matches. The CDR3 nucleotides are TGTGCCAGCAGCGGGGAAACCGGGACAGCGAACACTGAAGCTTTCTTT. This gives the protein CASSGETGTANTEAFF.

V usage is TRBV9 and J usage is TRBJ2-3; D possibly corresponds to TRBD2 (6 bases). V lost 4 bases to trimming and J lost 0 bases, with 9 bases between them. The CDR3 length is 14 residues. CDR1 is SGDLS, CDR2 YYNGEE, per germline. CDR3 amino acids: CASSPGTSTDTQYF. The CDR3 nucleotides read TGTGCCAGCAGCCCTGGGACTAGCACAGATACGCAGTATTTT.

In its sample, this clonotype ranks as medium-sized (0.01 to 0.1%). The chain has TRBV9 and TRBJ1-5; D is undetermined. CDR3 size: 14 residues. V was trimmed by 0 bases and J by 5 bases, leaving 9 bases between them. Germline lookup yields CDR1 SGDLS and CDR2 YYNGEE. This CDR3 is CASSVGGGYQPQHF. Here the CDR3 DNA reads TGTGCCAGCAGCGTAGGAGGAGGCTATCAGCCCCAGCATTTT.

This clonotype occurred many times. The CDR3 DNA reads TGTGCCAGCAGCGAACACGGGACAGAATCCTACGAGCAGTACTTC. Its protein product is CASSEHGTESYEQYF. This chain connects TRBV9 to TRBJ2-7; 7 bases line up with TRBD1. CDR3 length: 15 residues. Germline V CDR1 and CDR2: SGDLS, YYNGEE. Losses at the gene ends were 3 bases for V and 1 base for J; bases not matched to a gene: 7. The whole variable domain, filled in from reference TRBV9 and TRBJ2-7, reads DSGVTQTPKHLITATGQRVTLRCSPRSGDLSVYWYQQSLDQGLQFLIQYYNGEERAKGNILERFSAQQFPDLHSELNLSSLELGDSALYFCASSEHGTESYEQYFGPGTRLTVT.

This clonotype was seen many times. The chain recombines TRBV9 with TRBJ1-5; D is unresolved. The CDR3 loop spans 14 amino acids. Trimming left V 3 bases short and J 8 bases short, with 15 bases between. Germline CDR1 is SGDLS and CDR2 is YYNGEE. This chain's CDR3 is CASSDFDRREPQHF. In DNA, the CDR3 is TGTGCCAGCAGCGATTTCGATCGGAGGGAGCCCCAGCATTTT.

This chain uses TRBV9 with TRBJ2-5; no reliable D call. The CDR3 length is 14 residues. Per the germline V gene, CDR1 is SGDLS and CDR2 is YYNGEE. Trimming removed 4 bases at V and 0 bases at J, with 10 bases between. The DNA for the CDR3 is TGTGCCAGCAGCCCCCGATCGTACCAAGAGACCCAGTACTTC. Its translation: CASSPRSYQETQYF. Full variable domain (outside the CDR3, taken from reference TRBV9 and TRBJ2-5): DSGVTQTPKHLITATGQRVTLRCSPRSGDLSVYWYQQSLDQGLQFLIQYYNGEERAKGNILERFSAQQFPDLHSELNLSSLELGDSALYFCASSPRSYQETQYFGPGTRLLVL.

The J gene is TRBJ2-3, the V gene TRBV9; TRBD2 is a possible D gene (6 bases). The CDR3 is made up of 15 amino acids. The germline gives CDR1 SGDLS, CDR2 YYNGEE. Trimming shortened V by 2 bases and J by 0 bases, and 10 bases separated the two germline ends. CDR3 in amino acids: CASSVGGSSTDTQYF. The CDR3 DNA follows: TGTGCCAGCAGCGTTGGGGGGTCTAGCACAGATACGCAGTATTTT.